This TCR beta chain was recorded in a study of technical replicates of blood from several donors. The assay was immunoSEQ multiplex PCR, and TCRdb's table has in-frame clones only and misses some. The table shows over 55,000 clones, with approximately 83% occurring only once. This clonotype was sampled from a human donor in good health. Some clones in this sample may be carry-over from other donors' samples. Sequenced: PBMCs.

The CDR3 region is CASSLGASGRNTQFF. For the CDR3, the DNA is TGTGCCAGCAGCTTAGGGGCTAGCGGGAGAAACACGCAGTTCTTC. The V call is TRBV11-1, the J call TRBJ2-1; 10 nucleotides agree with TRBD2. Germline values: CDR1 SGHAT, CDR2 FQDESV (reference sequence). Trimming took 1 base from V and 12 from J; bases not matched to a gene: 9. The CDR3 length is 15 residues.